The T cell receptor beta chain under discussion was sequenced for a study of shared clonotypes between healthy human individuals. Study-level background: The study used three CD4 naive, three CD4 memory, two CD8 naive and one CD8 memory plate per donor.

With 7 bases removed from V and 9 bases from J, the gap between germline ends came to 10 bases. Germline CDR1 is MNHEY and CDR2 is SVGAGI. This CDR3 has 11 amino acids. As defined, naive CD8 cells were CD45RO-negative and positively selected for CCR7, with terminally differentiated effector memory CD45RA+ cells excluded. Donors were healthy HIV-negative adults without recently reported acute infections or vaccinations. Findings and limits, study-wide: Unshared clonotypes carried lower generation probabilities than those common to all four donors.

Remarks on this clone: Its antigen is still unknown.

Sequenced by immunoSEQ multiplex PCR; TCRdb stores in-frame clones only, minus some. Counted here are nearly 600,000 clones, around 95% occurring once; the ten biggest clones make up approximately 0.1%. Source material: naive CD8+ T cells sorted from blood. The sequence was collected from a woman aged 25-40 years in good health. The chain is built from TRBV6-5 and TRBJ2-1, with TRBD2 as a possible D gene (6 bases). CDR3 DNA: TGTGCCAGCACGGGAGAGGCTGAGCAGTTCTTC. As protein: CASTGEAEQFF.